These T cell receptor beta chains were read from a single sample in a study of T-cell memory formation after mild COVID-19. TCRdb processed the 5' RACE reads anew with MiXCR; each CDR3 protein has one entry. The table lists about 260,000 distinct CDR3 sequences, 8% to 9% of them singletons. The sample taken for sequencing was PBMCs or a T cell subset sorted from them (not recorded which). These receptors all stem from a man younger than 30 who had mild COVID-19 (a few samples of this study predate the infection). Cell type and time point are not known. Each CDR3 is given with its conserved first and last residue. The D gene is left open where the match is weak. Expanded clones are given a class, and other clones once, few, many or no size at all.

CASSPSGGSETQYF | TGTGCCAGCAGCCCAAGCGGGGGTTCGGAGACCCAGTACTTC | TRBJ2-5 | TRBV3-1 | - | TRBD2
CASSLGLAGFSDTQYF | TGTGCCAGCAGCTTGGGACTAGCGGGGTTTTCAGATACGCAGTATTTT | TRBJ2-3 | TRBV7-3 | few | TRBD2
CASSPRDTNQPQHF | TGCGCCAGCAGCCCCCGGGACACCAATCAGCCCCAGCATTTT | TRBJ1-5 | TRBV4-1 | few | -
CASSRGLAGGLSTDTQYF | TGTGCCAGCAGCCGGGGACTAGCGGGGGGCCTAAGCACAGATACGCAGTATTTT | TRBJ2-3 | TRBV7-9 | few | TRBD2
CASSLSGRTNYGYTF | TGTGCCAGCAGCCTATCGGGACGGACAAACTATGGCTACACCTTC | TRBJ1-2 | TRBV14 | - | -
CSVENSGNTIYF | TGCAGCGTTGAAAACTCTGGAAACACCATATATTTT | TRBJ1-3 | TRBV29-1 | - | -
CASSTGPGGFGYTF | TGTGCCAGCAGCACCGGTCCAGGGGGCTTTGGCTACACCTTC | TRBJ1-2 | TRBV14 | - | TRBD1
CASMMWGRETQYF | TGTGCCAGCATGATGTGGGGGCGGGAGACCCAGTACTTC | TRBJ2-5 | TRBV2 | few | -
CASRARGGTPGETQYF | TGTGCCAGCAGGGCCCGGGGCGGTACGCCAGGAGAGACCCAGTACTTC | TRBJ2-5 | TRBV7-3 | - | -
CASTFYAGSSYNEQFF | TGTGCCAGCACTTTCTATGCGGGGAGCTCCTACAATGAGCAGTTCTTC | TRBJ2-1 | TRBV7-9 | - | -
CASRAPGQGAADTQYF | TGCGCCAGCAGAGCACCGGGACAGGGGGCAGCAGATACGCAGTATTTT | TRBJ2-3 | TRBV4-1 | few | TRBD1
CASSWRALAGGDTQYF | TGTGCCAGCAGCTGGCGGGCGTTAGCGGGGGGAGATACGCAGTATTTT | TRBJ2-3 | TRBV7-2 | - | TRBD2
CASSFTRQVDTEAFF | TGTGCCAGCAGTTTTACCAGACAGGTGGACACTGAAGCTTTTTTT | TRBJ1-1 | TRBV27 | few | -
CATSRDWSNEQFF | TGTGCCACCAGCAGAGATTGGAGCAATGAGCAGTTCTTC | TRBJ2-1 | TRBV15 | many | -
CASSFNPAVRNQPQHF | TGTGCCAGCAGTTTCAACCCAGCCGTTCGCAATCAGCCCCAGCATTTT | TRBJ1-5 | TRBV12-3/TRBV12-4 | - | -
CASSQGVENQPQHF | TGCGCCAGCAGCCAAGGAGTGGAGAATCAGCCCCAGCATTTT | TRBJ1-5 | TRBV4-1 | many | -
CASSSVRSQPQHF | TGTGCCAGCAGTTCCGTTAGAAGTCAGCCCCAGCATTTT | TRBJ1-5 | TRBV12-3/TRBV12-4 | few | -
CASSLGYSGVADTQYF | TGTGCCAGCAGCTTGGGGTATTCCGGGGTGGCGGATACGCAGTATTTT | TRBJ2-3 | TRBV5-8 | many | -
CASSVTTGTGELFF | TGTGCCAGCAGCGTTACGACAGGGACCGGGGAGCTGTTTTTT | TRBJ2-2 | TRBV6-1 | few | TRBD1
CASSLWNTEAFF | TGTGCCAGCAGTTTATGGAACACTGAAGCTTTCTTT | TRBJ1-1 | TRBV12-3/TRBV12-4 | many | -
CASSSGLDEQYF | TGTGCCAGCAGCTCCGGTCTTGACGAGCAGTACTTC | TRBJ2-7 | TRBV7-2 | few | -
CASSWAPEGGTEAFF | TGTGCCAGCAGCTGGGCTCCCGAGGGAGGAACTGAAGCTTTCTTT | TRBJ1-1 | TRBV5-6 | few | -
CSGAELAGGINEQFF | TGCAGTGGAGCCGAACTAGCGGGGGGGATTAATGAGCAGTTCTTC | TRBJ2-1 | TRBV20-1 | - | TRBD2
CASSPAQNYGYTF | TGTGCCAGCTCACCGGCCCAGAACTATGGCTACACCTTC | TRBJ1-2 | TRBV18 | - | -
CASSLPRTGSTQNTGELFF | TGTGCCAGCAGCTTGCCTCGGACAGGGAGCACCCAAAACACCGGGGAGCTGTTTTTT | TRBJ2-2 | TRBV7-9 | - | TRBD1
CASSFYGGGAYNEQFF | TGTGCCAGCAGTTTTTACGGCGGGGGGGCCTACAATGAGCAGTTCTTC | TRBJ2-1 | TRBV12-3/TRBV12-4 | many | TRBD2
CASSWVWDGTDTQYF | TGTGCCAGCAGCTGGGTTTGGGACGGCACAGATACGCAGTATTTT | TRBJ2-3 | TRBV7-2 | - | -
CASKPDGGANVLTF | TGTGCCAGCAAGCCGGATGGTGGGGCCAACGTCCTGACTTTC | TRBJ2-6 | TRBV6-2/TRBV6-3 | few | -
CASSRRVLAGGGGAQYF | TGTGCCAGCAGTCGACGGGTTCTAGCGGGGGGAGGTGGGGCCCAGTACTTC | TRBJ2-5 | TRBV6-5 | - | TRBD2
CASSLTHPHF | TGTGCCAGCAGCTTAACCCACCCCCATTTT | TRBJ1-5 | TRBV7-8 | few | -
CASRPQGAGGYGYTF | TGTGCCAGCAGGCCACAGGGGGCCGGTGGCTATGGCTACACCTTC | TRBJ1-2 | TRBV7-9 | - | TRBD1
CSVEDQQGSSGELFF | TGCAGCGTTGAAGATCAACAGGGTAGTAGCGGGGAGCTGTTTTTT | TRBJ2-2 | TRBV29-1 | - | -
CASSLEQPVPPDTQYF | TGCGCCAGCAGCTTGGAACAACCTGTCCCCCCAGATACGCAGTATTTT | TRBJ2-3 | TRBV5-1 | - | -
CASSSTGQPHSPLHF | TGTGCCAGCAGCTCAACGGGACAGCCCCATTCACCCCTCCACTTT | TRBJ1-6 | TRBV7-9 | few | TRBD1
CASRTNRGEQYF | TGTGCCAGCAGAACAAATCGGGGCGAGCAGTACTTC | TRBJ2-7 | TRBV6-5 | few | -
CSAVGQSMGIKGPQETQYF | TGCAGTGCTGTAGGACAGTCGATGGGAATAAAGGGACCCCAAGAGACCCAGTACTTC | TRBJ2-5 | TRBV20-1 | many | -
CATSDLGGGSTDTQYF | TGTGCCACCAGTGATTTAGGAGGGGGTAGCACAGATACGCAGTATTTT | TRBJ2-3 | TRBV24-1 | many | -
CSVERGAEGYGYTF | TGCAGCGTTGAAAGGGGGGCCGAGGGTTATGGCTACACCTTC | TRBJ1-2 | TRBV29-1 | - | -
CASSSGTGADTQYF | TGTGCCAGCAGCTCCGGGACAGGGGCCGATACGCAGTATTTT | TRBJ2-3 | TRBV7-8 | many | TRBD1
CAWTPRVGYTF | TGTGCCTGGACCCCTAGGGTAGGCTACACCTTC | TRBJ1-2 | TRBV30 | - | -
CSAREDSKQYF | TGCAGTGCTAGGGAGGACAGCAAGCAGTACTTC | TRBJ2-7 | TRBV20-1 | - | -
CASSYTGLGREETQYF | TGTGCCAGCAGTTACACGGGCCTAGGTCGCGAAGAGACCCAGTACTTC | TRBJ2-5 | TRBV6-5 | - | -
CASSEDRLSPQHF | TGTGCCAGCAGTGAGGACAGGCTCAGCCCCCAGCATTTT | TRBJ1-5 | TRBV12-3/TRBV12-4 | - | TRBD1
CASSSDSIYGYTF | TGTGCCAGCAGCTCCGACAGTATCTATGGCTACACCTTC | TRBJ1-2 | TRBV5-6 | - | -
CASSTDRYHSYNEQFF | TGTGCCAGCAGCACGGACCGCTACCACTCCTACAATGAGCAGTTCTTC | TRBJ2-1 | TRBV7-6 | - | -
CASSSLPRFSEAFF | TGTGCCAGCAGCTCTCTTCCCAGGTTTTCCGAAGCTTTCTTT | TRBJ1-1 | TRBV6-6 | few | -
CASSPRTGLTDTQYF | TGTGCCAGCAGCCCTCGGACAGGTCTTACAGATACGCAGTATTTT | TRBJ2-3 | TRBV6-5 | many | TRBD1
CASSQDEVGTQASYEQYF | TGCGCCAGCAGCCAAGATGAGGTCGGGACCCAAGCCTCCTACGAGCAGTACTTC | TRBJ2-7 | TRBV4-3 | - | -
CASSGAGQDNQPQHF | TGTGCCAGCAGCGGAGCCGGACAGGACAATCAGCCCCAGCATTTT | TRBJ1-5 | TRBV9 | many | TRBD1
CASSLARDSDTQYF | TGTGCCAGCAGCTTAGCCCGGGACTCAGATACGCAGTATTTT | TRBJ2-3 | TRBV7-8 | few | -
CASSESRDSTDTQYF | TGCGCCAGCAGCGAATCGCGGGACAGCACAGATACGCAGTATTTT | TRBJ2-3 | TRBV4-3 | few | -
CASSQSGPRSSYNEQFF | TGCGCCAGCAGCCAGTCGGGGCCCAGAAGCTCCTACAATGAGCAGTTCTTC | TRBJ2-1 | TRBV4-1 | - | -
CASSLGGSDGGELFF | TGTGCCAGCAGTTTAGGGGGTAGCGATGGCGGGGAGCTGTTTTTT | TRBJ2-2 | TRBV12-3/TRBV12-4 | few | -
CASSPGWASGGSFTDTQYF | TGTGCCAGCAGCCCCGGGTGGGCTAGCGGGGGGTCCTTCACAGATACGCAGTATTTT | TRBJ2-3 | TRBV7-2 | many | TRBD2
CASRPWTGERETQYF | TGTGCCAGCAGGCCTTGGACAGGCGAACGAGAGACCCAGTACTTC | TRBJ2-5 | TRBV6-2/TRBV6-3 | - | TRBD1